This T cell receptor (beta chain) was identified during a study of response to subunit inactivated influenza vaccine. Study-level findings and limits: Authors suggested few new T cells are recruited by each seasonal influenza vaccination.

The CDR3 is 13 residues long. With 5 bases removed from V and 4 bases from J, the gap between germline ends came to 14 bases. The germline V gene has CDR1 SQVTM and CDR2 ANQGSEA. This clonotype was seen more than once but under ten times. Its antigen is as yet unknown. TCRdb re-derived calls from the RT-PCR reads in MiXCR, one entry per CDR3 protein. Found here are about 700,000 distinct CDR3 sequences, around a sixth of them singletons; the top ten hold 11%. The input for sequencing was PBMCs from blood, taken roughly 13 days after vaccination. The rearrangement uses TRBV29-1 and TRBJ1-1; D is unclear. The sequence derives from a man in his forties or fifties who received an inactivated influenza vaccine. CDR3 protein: CSVIGPTSTEAFF. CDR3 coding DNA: TGCAGCGTTATAGGACCGACCTCCACTGAAGCTTTCTTT.